The source of this T cell receptor beta chain is a study of early T cells in non-severe SARS-CoV-2 infection. TCRdb reanalysed the 5' RACE reads using MiXCR and keeps one entry per CDR3 protein. This sample has fewer than 120,000 distinct CDR3 sequences; approximately 12% occur once, and the top ten carry approximately 3.8%. This clonotype was counted only a few times. This material consisted of whole blood, taken at baseline. The sequence was obtained from an adult who was a healthcare worker with PCR-confirmed SARS-CoV-2 infection or an uninfected control (not recorded which).

The CDR3 protein is CASSLSEASAYGYTF. The CDR3 DNA sequence: TGTGCCAGCAGCCTGTCGGAAGCGTCGGCCTATGGCTACACCTTC. The J gene is TRBJ1-2, the V gene TRBV7-9; D not certain. V lost 5 bases to trimming and J lost 4 bases, with 17 bases between them. The length of the CDR3 is 15 residues. CDR1 is SEHNR and CDR2 is FQNEAQ in the germline V gene (reference sequence). The whole variable domain, remainder taken from reference TRBV7-9 and TRBJ1-2, is DTGVSQNPRHKITKRGQNVTFRCDPISEHNRLYWYRQTLGQGPEFLTYFQNEAQLEKSRLLSDRFSAERPKGSFSTLEIQRTEQGDSAMYLCASSLSEASAYGYTFGSGTRLTVV.